This T cell receptor beta chain comes out of a study of blood T cell repertoires in COVID-19. Study details: PBMCs, B-cell-depleted T cells, or T cells were the source of the cDNA or gDNA that made up the material.

CDR1 is LNHDA and CDR2 is SQIVND in the germline V gene (reference sequence). J lost 11 bases, V lost 9 bases, and 8 bases had no gene match. The CDR3 extends over 13 amino acids. Original data processing: Reference gene primers were amplified, and this amplification served to estimate nucleated cell counts. Profiled with immunoSEQ multiplex PCR; TCRdb holds only in-frame clones, not every one. V and J calls and clone size are as listed in that table; D and trimming were resolved from the DNA. The table includes roughly 190,000 clones, about nine tenths detected once. Participant-reported clinical history was the basis for cohort assignment. Recovered status applied to Cohort 3 donors who had two consecutive negative PCRs. It also applied to those with clearance or with symptom resolution.

V usage is TRBV19 and J usage is TRBJ1-6; 9 bases align to TRBD1. The sequenced sample was PBMCs or T cells enriched from blood (not recorded which). This clonotype was obtained from a woman under 40 who had recovered from COVID-19. In nucleotides, the CDR3 is TGTGCCAGCTCACAGGGGGCATTGCCACCCCTCCACTTT. Amino acids: CASSQGALPPLHF.